These 19 T cell receptor beta chains were all obtained from the same sample, sequenced in a study of cytomegalovirus exposure and HLA in healthy donors. The assay was immunoSEQ multiplex PCR, and TCRdb's table has in-frame clones only and misses some. This sample has roughly 49,000 clones; roughly 94% occur once, and the top ten carry 7.8%. Sequencing was performed on PBMCs. These receptors all stem from a woman between 18 and 29 years old in good health and CMV-seropositive.

The chain combines TRBV19 with TRBJ2-2; D is ambiguous. CDR1 and CDR2 (germline): LNHDA, SQIVND (reference sequence). V lost 4 bases and J lost 0, with 12 bases in between. The CDR3 has 16 residues. The CDR3 DNA follows: TGTGCCAGTAGTACCCTCTATCCCGCGAACACCGGGGAGCTGTTTTTT. Residues: CASSTLYPANTGELFF.

The chain is built from TRBV28 and TRBJ1-1, with 11 bases fitting TRBD1. CDR3 length: 18 amino acids. The ends lost 6 bases at V and 5 bases at J; junction bases unmatched: 17. CDR1 is MDHEN and CDR2 is SYDVKM in the germline V gene. In nucleotides, the CDR3 is TGTGCCAGCAGCTCCCTATCGTGGACAGGGGGCGTTCGGACTGAAGCTTTCTTT. This gives the protein CASSSLSWTGGVRTEAFF.

The chain combines TRBV28 with TRBJ1-2; tentatively, D is TRBD1 (5 bases). This CDR3 comprises 14 residues. Germline V gives CDR1 MDHEN, CDR2 SYDVKM. Trimming removed 2 bases at V and 4 bases at J, with 11 bases between. The CDR3 spells CASSLVGQGYGYTF. The DNA for the CDR3 is TGTGCCAGCAGTTTAGTTGGGCAGGGCTATGGCTACACCTTC.

The V and J genes are TRBV4-1 and TRBJ2-3, with TRBD1 matching 9 bases. The trim removed 0 bases at V and 3 bases at J, leaving 1 base unmatched. CDR1 is MGHRA and CDR2 is YSYEKL in the germline V gene. The CDR3 runs 15 residues. The CDR3 protein is CASSQEGTGTDTQYF. CDR3 in DNA: TGCGCCAGCAGCCAAGAAGGGACAGGGACAGATACGCAGTATTTT.

This clone was seen a single time. The V call is TRBV28, the J call TRBJ1-2; 9 bases map to TRBD1. CDR1 is MDHEN and CDR2 is SYDVKM in the germline V gene. There are 13 residues in the CDR3. The V and J ends lost 6 bases and 10 bases, in that order; junction bases with no gene match: 9. The CDR3 DNA is TGTGCCAGCAGAACCGGGACAGGGAAGGACTACACCTTC. Its translation is CASRTGTGKDYTF.

The count of this clone is one. The V gene is TRBV7-9, the J gene TRBJ2-7, with a tentative D call TRBD1 (6 bases). Germline V lookup: CDR1 SEHNR, CDR2 FQNEAQ (reference sequence). V was shortened by 6 bases and J by 6 bases, with 9 bases between the two germline ends. The CDR3 has 11 residues. The CDR3 nucleotides are TGTGCCAGCAGGTCAGGGGCCGAGCAGTACTTC. Protein sequence: CASRSGAEQYF.

V is TRBV7-2 and J is TRBJ2-6; D perhaps matches TRBD2 (6 bases). In germline, CDR1 is SGHTA, CDR2 FQGNSA. There are 16 residues in the CDR3. V was shortened by 4 bases and J by 0 bases, with 10 bases between the two germline ends. The CDR3 nucleotides are TGTGCCAGCAGCTGGGACTTCAGCTCTGGGGCCAACGTCCTGACTTTC. Translating it yields CASSWDFSSGANVLTF. Full variable domain (outside the CDR3, taken from reference TRBV7-2 and TRBJ2-6): GAGVSQSPSNKVTEKGKDVELRCDPISGHTALYWYRQSLGQGLEFLIYFQGNSAPDKSGLPSDRFSAERTGGSVSTLTIQRTQQEDSAVYLCASSWDFSSGANVLTFGAGSRLTVL.

The chain employs TRBV12-5 and TRBJ1-5; D call uncertain. Trimming left V 1 base short and J 0 bases short, with 7 bases between. The germline CDR1 and CDR2 sequences are LGHNT and FRNRAP. The CDR3 covers 15 residues. Here the CDR3 DNA reads TGTGCTAGTGGTTTGGGACTGAATAGCAATCAGCCCCAGCATTTT. As protein: CASGLGLNSNQPQHF.

J is TRBJ1-1 and V is TRBV7-9; D may be TRBD1 (5 bases). V was cut by 4 bases and J by 7 bases, with 13 bases left in between. This CDR3 spans 13 amino acids. The germline CDR1 and CDR2 sequences are SEHNR and FQNEAQ (reference sequence). CDR3 DNA: TGTGCCAGCAGCTCGACAGTAAGGGGTGAAGCTTTCTTT. Its protein product is CASSSTVRGEAFF.

This chain links TRBV6-5 with TRBJ2-1, with D possibly TRBD1 on 5 matching bases. CDR1 and CDR2 (germline): MNHEY, SVGAGI. The CDR3 has 14 residues. Trimming cost V 0 bases and J 5 bases, with 8 bases left between them. CDR3 coding DNA: TGTGCCAGCAGTTACTCACCAGGGAACAATGAGCAGTTCTTC. It translates to CASSYSPGNNEQFF.

The chain joins TRBV28 to TRBJ2-7, with 7 bases that match TRBD1. The CDR3 spans 17 residues. The germline V gene encodes CDR1 MDHEN and CDR2 SYDVKM. Trimming cost V 2 bases and J 1 base; bases outside gene matches: 11. CDR3 in amino acids: CASSLPLLDRVSYEQYF. The CDR3 nucleotides read TGTGCCAGCAGTTTACCACTCCTCGACAGGGTATCCTACGAGCAGTACTTC.

The V gene is TRBV28, the J gene TRBJ2-7; TRBD2 matches 12 bases. Germline V CDR1 and CDR2: MDHEN, SYDVKM. V shed 5 bases and J 6 bases; nucleotides not matched to a gene: 14. CDR3 length equals 17 residues. CDR3 sequence (DNA): TGTGCCAGCAGTCCAACGGGCCGACTAGCGGGAGAAGGCGAGCAGTACTTC. Translation: CASSPTGRLAGEGEQYF.

V gene TRBV7-2 combines with J gene TRBJ2-5, with TRBD2 matching 14 bases. The V and J ends lost 1 base and 4 bases, in that order; junction bases with no gene match: 2. CDR3 length: 16 residues. The V gene's germline CDR1 is SGHTA and CDR2 FQGNSA. The DNA of the CDR3 is TGTGCCAGCAGCTTAGTTGGGACTAGCGGGAGAGAGACCCAGTACTTC. Translation: CASSLVGTSGRETQYF.

The chain is built from TRBV11-2 and TRBJ2-3; 13 nucleotides line up with TRBD2. V trimming: 3 bases; J trimming: 2 bases; junction bases outside the gene matches: 5. From germline, CDR1 is SGHAT and CDR2 FQNNGV. The CDR3 runs 17 residues. This chain's CDR3 is CASSLGTSGTFTDTQYF. The CDR3 region has the DNA TGTGCCAGCAGCTTGGGGACTAGCGGGACTTTCACAGATACGCAGTATTTT.

V and J are TRBV5-1 and TRBJ1-1; D remains ambiguous. Trimming left V 1 base short and J 0 bases short, with 7 bases between. CDR1 is SGHRS, CDR2 YFSETQ, per germline. This CDR3 has 14 amino acids. Here the CDR3 DNA reads TGCGCCAGCAGCTTGAGCGGGCTGAACACTGAAGCTTTCTTT. This sequence encodes CASSLSGLNTEAFF.

V is TRBV6-1 and J is TRBJ2-7; 10 nucleotides align to TRBD2. The ends lost 3 bases at V and 0 bases at J; junction bases unmatched: 2. Germline values: CDR1 MNHNS, CDR2 SASEGT. The CDR3 runs 15 residues. Written as DNA, the CDR3 is TGTGCCAGCAGTGACAGGACTAGCGGCTCCTACGAGCAGTACTTC. This codes for CASSDRTSGSYEQYF.

This clone showed up just a few times. The rearrangement links TRBV4-3 to TRBJ2-1; 8 bases match TRBD1. Germline V gives CDR1 LGHNA, CDR2 YSLEER. The length of the CDR3 is 16 residues. Unmatched junction bases numbered 3, after V lost 1 base and J lost 1 base. The CDR3 sequence is CASSQGTGGSYNEQFF. In DNA, the CDR3 is TGCGCCAGCAGCCAAGGTACAGGGGGGTCCTACAATGAGCAGTTCTTC.

In its sample, this clone was seen a few times. This rearrangement joins TRBV2 to TRBJ2-7; 12 bases align to TRBD1. V lost 7 bases and J lost 11; bases outside the gene matches: 9. Germline-derived CDR1 and CDR2 are SNHLY and FYNNEI. The CDR3 spans 13 residues. CDR3 protein: CASIGGTGGRKYF. Written as DNA, the CDR3 is TGTGCCAGCATCGGGGGGACAGGGGGCAGAAAGTACTTC.

As regards this clone: This may be a read error: a much more frequent sequence differs by one nucleotide. The V and J genes are TRBV6-1 and TRBJ2-3; 11 nucleotides line up with TRBD2. The CDR3 is 15 residues long. From germline, CDR1 is MNHNS and CDR2 SASEGT. V shed 0 bases and J 14 bases; nucleotides not matched to a gene: 10. CDR3 protein: CASSEAENSGRARYF. CDR3 bases: TGTGCCAGCAGTGAAGCAGAAAATAGCGGGAGGGCCAGGTATTTT.